This T cell receptor (beta chain) derives from a study of T cell responses to AZD1222 COVID-19 vaccine. Assay used: immunoSEQ multiplex PCR; TCRdb lists only in-frame clones, some missing. Altogether 75,000 to 100,000 clones are present, around 89% being singletons, with the ten largest covering 7.5%. The TCR sequence derives from an adult in good health. Sample: peripheral blood, taken on day 0 of AZD1222 vaccination.

The CDR3 bases are TGTGCCAGCAGCTCAGGGACAGATACGCAGTATTTT. Translating gives CASSSGTDTQYF. This rearrangement joins TRBV11-2 to TRBJ2-3, with a tentative D call TRBD1 (5 bases). The CDR3 loop spans 12 amino acids. Looked up from germline, CDR1 is SGHAT and CDR2 is FQNNGV. V was pared by 4 bases and J by 3 bases, with 5 bases between.